One and the same sample provided the 13 T cell receptor beta chains below, sequenced in a study of blood T cells in healthy people across ages. The authors ran a second PCR of 7 to 11 cycles using a sample-barcoded 5' primer and a J-beta primer mix. From the 5' RACE reads, TCRdb called clonotypes with MiXCR, one entry per CDR3 protein. The sample has 700,000 to 850,000 distinct CDR3 sequences, roughly 35% seen once. The specimen sequenced was blood. All receptors come from a man aged 18 to 35 in good health.

Ten or more counts support this clonotype. V and J are TRBV4-1 and TRBJ1-2; 7 nucleotides line up with TRBD1. The length of the CDR3 is 16 residues. The V gene's germline CDR1 is MGHRA and CDR2 YSYEKL. V shed 1 base, J shed 0 bases, and the junction held 5 bases outside the gene matches. Written as DNA, the CDR3 is TGCGCCAGCAGCCAAGTGGGCCAGGGGGCTAACTATGGCTACACCTTC. Its translation: CASSQVGQGANYGYTF.

A note on this clonotype: This may be a read error: a much more frequent sequence differs by one nucleotide. V and J are TRBV6-6 and TRBJ2-3, with 9 bases fitting TRBD2. The germline CDR1 and CDR2 sequences are MNHNY and SVGAGI (reference sequence). V lost 4 bases to trimming and J lost 5 bases; unmatched junction nucleotides: 13. This CDR3 is built from 17 residues. The chain's CDR3 is CASSSTPGLAGVDTQYF. The CDR3 DNA reads as TGTGCCAGCAGTTCAACACCGGGACTAGCAGGCGTAGATACGCAGTATTTT.

V and J are TRBV4-1 and TRBJ1-5, with D perhaps matching TRBD1 (6 bases). The CDR3 has 15 residues. CDR1 and CDR2 from the germline V gene are MGHRA and YSYEKL. Trimming left V 0 bases short and J 3 bases short, with 9 bases between. The CDR3 protein is CASSQEGTINQPQHF. The CDR3 nucleotides read TGCGCCAGCAGCCAAGAGGGGACAATCAATCAGCCCCAGCATTTT.

This clonotype was found a few times. The chain employs TRBV5-6 and TRBJ2-1, with D perhaps TRBD2 (6 bases). Germline V gene sequence: CDR1 SGHDT, CDR2 YYEEEE. The CDR3 runs 16 residues. V shed 5 bases and J shed 3 bases, with 18 bases lying between them. This chain's CDR3 is CASSLGARGYYNEQFF. CDR3 nucleotides: TGTGCCAGCAGTCTTGGGGCCCGGGGGTACTACAATGAGCAGTTCTTC.

This clonotype occurred many times. The chain carries TRBV7-9 and TRBJ2-3, with D hard to call. V dropped 6 bases and J dropped 0 bases, with 13 bases sitting between them. CDR1 and CDR2 from the germline V gene are SEHNR and FQNEAQ (reference sequence). The CDR3 extends over 15 amino acids. CDR3 DNA: TGTGCCAGCAGTCCTCCCGGGTCTAGCACAGATACGCAGTATTTT. Protein sequence: CASSPPGSSTDTQYF.

V is TRBV6-2 or TRBV6-3 and J is TRBJ2-3; 12 bases agree with TRBD2. Per the germline V gene, CDR1 is MNHEY and CDR2 is SVGEGT. The CDR3 extends over 17 amino acids. V gave up 2 bases and J gave up 2 bases; unmatched junction bases: 5. DNA of the CDR3: TGTGCCAGCAGTTACAGACTAGCGGGGGACCTCACAGATACGCAGTATTTT. Protein sequence: CASSYRLAGDLTDTQYF.

This chain joins TRBV29-1 and TRBJ1-1; D gene uncertain. V was pared by 4 bases and J by 4 bases, with 10 bases between. Germline CDR1 and CDR2: SQVTM and ANQGSEA. The CDR3 is 12 amino acids. CDR3 bases: TGCAGCGTTGGGAGAAGGACCACTGAAGCTTTCTTT. This sequence encodes CSVGRRTTEAFF.

In its sample, this clonotype was seen a few times. The V call is TRBV7-9, the J call TRBJ2-4, with no clear D. The assigned J gene may be wrong: the sequence end matches TRBJ2-7 better. Germline CDR1 and CDR2: SEHNR and FQNEAQ (reference sequence). The CDR3 sequence is 16 residues long. The CDR3: CASSVPPSGSAYEQYF. CDR3 DNA: TGTGCCAGCAGCGTACCCCCCTCAGGCAGTGCCTACGAGCAGTACTTC.

The chain is built from TRBV6-2 or TRBV6-3 and TRBJ1-1, with no clear D. The CDR3 totals 12 residues. Germline CDR1 and CDR2: MNHEY and SVGEGT. Trimming removed 6 bases at V and 12 bases at J, with 17 bases between. The CDR3 loop is CASSHGTAGTFF. CDR3 DNA: TGTGCCAGCAGCCACGGCACCGCCGGGACTTTCTTT.

At least ten counts were recorded for this clonotype. The chain links TRBV6-4 to TRBJ2-1; 14 nucleotides align to TRBD2. The CDR3 contains 14 residues. CDR1 and CDR2 (germline): MRHNA, SNTAGT. Trimming at V came to 4 bases and at J to 10 bases, leaving 3 bases not matched to a gene. The CDR3 sequence is CASSAGLAGDEQFF. As DNA, the CDR3 is TGTGCCAGCAGTGCGGGACTAGCGGGGGACGAGCAGTTCTTC.

The gene calls are TRBV20-1 and TRBJ2-5; a weak D match, TRBD2 (5 bases). Germline loops: CDR1 DFQATT, CDR2 SNEGSKA (reference sequence). This CDR3 contains 12 residues. Deletions cut 3 bases from V and 13 bases from J, with 18 bases between. The CDR3 is CSASLLGETWYF. Here the CDR3 DNA reads TGCAGTGCTAGTTTACTAGGAGAGACGTGGTACTTC.

On this clonotype itself: A read error may account for a junction end that differs from germline. The rearrangement links TRBV20-1 to TRBJ2-1, with 16 positions matching TRBD2. This CDR3 spans 19 amino acids. Germline CDR1 reads DFQATT; CDR2 reads SNEGSKA (reference sequence). CDR3 in DNA: TGCAGTGCTAGAGGGCCGGGACTAGCGGGGGGGTCTTCCTACAATGAGCGGTTCTTC. Translated: CSARGPGLAGGSSYNERFF.

Concerning this clonotype itself: A single base separates this from a much larger clone, so it may be a read error. The chain employs TRBV20-1 and TRBJ1-5; 10 nucleotides agree with TRBD1. CDR3 length: 14 residues. In germline, CDR1 is DFQATT, CDR2 SNEGSKA (reference sequence). After removal of 7 bases from V and 3 bases from J, the junction contained 6 bases not matched to a gene. The CDR3 sequence is CSVHGQGDNQPQHF. DNA for the CDR3: TGCAGTGTCCACGGACAGGGGGACAATCAGCCCCAGCATTTT.